Listed here is a single TCR beta chain. Its antigen is still unknown. This sample was included in a study of siplizumab effects on memory and regulatory T cells. The study's findings and limits: Under siplizumab, an average around 68% of mappable alloreactive CD4+ clones were Treg-derived, compared with more than 25% in controls.

TCRdb keeps only in-frame clones here, not all; method: immunoSEQ multiplex PCR. The sample yields about 91,000 clones, approximately 96% seen once. V dropped 3 bases and J dropped 1 base, with 4 bases sitting between them. The CDR3 spans 14 residues. The V gene's germline CDR1 is MRHNA and CDR2 SNTAGT. The source material was naive CD4+ T cells sorted from blood. The chain carries TRBV6-4 and TRBJ1-6; D is ambiguous. This TCR came from a human donor in good health. The CDR3 region is CASSEGSYNSPLHF. In nucleotides, the CDR3 is TGTGCCAGCAGTGAGGGGTCCTATAATTCACCCCTCCACTTT.